Each of the 3 T cell receptor beta chains below was sequenced from the same sample in a study of T cells in Graves' hyperthyroidism and ophthalmopathy. TCR beta CDR3 regions were amplified from RNA transcripts. HTBI primers were used for first-round RT-PCR of the TCR CDR3. TCRdb called the multiplex PCR reads again in MiXCR, with one record for every CDR3 protein. The sample records roughly 700,000 distinct CDR3 sequences, 35% being singletons. The sequenced sample was blood. Source of these receptors: a woman aged 40 to 50 with Graves' hyperthyroidism.

This clonotype was counted many times. V is TRBV14 and J is TRBJ1-1; weak D call: TRBD1 (6 bases). V was shortened by 2 bases and J by 8 bases, with 9 bases between the two germline ends. CDR1 SGHDN and CDR2 FVKESK come from the germline V gene. The CDR3 contains 12 residues. The DNA of the CDR3 is TGTGCCAGCAGCCAAATCAGGGGAGAAGCTTTCTTT. It translates to CASSQIRGEAFF.

This clonotype was counted a few times. The rearrangement links TRBV7-2 to TRBJ2-2, with D unresolved. V was cut by 3 bases and J by 5 bases, with 13 bases left in between. The CDR3 spans 15 residues. Germline lookup yields CDR1 SGHTA and CDR2 FQGNSA. In DNA, the CDR3 is TGTGCCAGCAGCTTCACAAGCCGGATGACCGGGGAGCTGTTTTTT. It translates to CASSFTSRMTGELFF.

The J gene is TRBJ1-1, the V gene TRBV19; possibly TRBD1 for D (6 bases). Germline assignment: CDR1 LNHDA and CDR2 SQIVND (reference sequence). This CDR3 has 13 amino acids. V was cut by 8 bases and J by 11 bases, with 21 bases left in between. The CDR3 nucleotides read TGTGCCAGTGCTATGAGGTCTGGGACAATCGCTTTCTTT. Protein sequence: CASAMRSGTIAFF.